This passage covers 10 T cell receptor beta chains from one sample sequenced in a study of CD8 T cells in ankylosing spondylitis. Overall study results and limits: Ankylosing spondylitis blood appeared to carry a characteristic TCR beta motif of roughly eight highly homologous variants.

TCRdb independently ran MiXCR on the 5' RACE reads; one entry per CDR3 protein. The sample consists of 700,000 to 850,000 distinct CDR3 sequences, about 10% of them appearing once. These receptors' targets are unknown. The sequenced material came from blood, either unsorted or a sorted T cell fraction (not recorded which). The receptor set was obtained from a male donor with ankylosing spondylitis.

This clonotype was seen more than once but under ten times. This sequence joins TRBV6-2 or TRBV6-3 and TRBJ2-7, with 7 bases fitting TRBD1. V gave up 4 bases and J gave up 3 bases; unmatched junction bases: 9. Germline V CDR1 and CDR2: MNHEY, SVGEGT. The CDR3 runs 15 residues. This chain's CDR3 is CASSSRQGSFYEQYF. The CDR3, as DNA: TGTGCCAGCAGTTCCCGACAGGGTTCCTTCTACGAGCAGTACTTC.

This clonotype was detected ten times or more. The chain uses TRBV29-1 and TRBJ1-2; D uncertain. CDR1 and CDR2 (germline): SQVTM, ANQGSEA. V lost 7 bases to trimming and J lost 6 bases, with 18 bases between them. This CDR3 comprises 13 residues. The CDR3: CSADPTGYDGYTF. The CDR3 coding sequence is TGCAGCGCTGACCCGACGGGGTACGATGGCTACACCTTC.

This clonotype was counted between two and nine times. This sequence joins TRBV20-1 and TRBJ2-5, with a weak D call TRBD2 (6 bases). CDR1 and CDR2 (germline): DFQATT, SNEGSKA (reference sequence). This CDR3 region has 15 residues. V was cut by 0 bases and J by 2 bases, with 13 bases left in between. Here the CDR3 reads CSARDLAGRQETQYF. For the CDR3, the DNA is TGCAGTGCTAGAGATCTGGCGGGACGGCAAGAGACCCAGTACTTC.

This chain links TRBV28 with TRBJ1-5, with D possibly matching TRBD1 (5 bases). Deletions cut 6 bases from V and 9 bases from J, with 12 bases between. The CDR3 consists of 12 residues. In germline, CDR1 is MDHEN, CDR2 SYDVKM. Here the CDR3 DNA reads TGTGCCAGCAGCTCGGGGCGGGGGCCCCAGCATTTT. This sequence encodes CASSSGRGPQHF.

V gene TRBV29-1 combines with J gene TRBJ1-1; D uncertain. Trimming shortened V by 7 bases and J by 1 base, and 10 bases separated the two germline ends. This CDR3 is 12 amino acids long. Germline CDR1 and CDR2: SQVTM and ANQGSEA. The CDR3, as DNA: TGCAGCGCCCTGACGGAGAACACTGAAGCTTTCTTT. It is translated as CSALTENTEAFF.

This clonotype has a count of ten or more. The chain joins TRBV20-1 to TRBJ1-3, with D hard to call. This CDR3 contains 14 residues. Germline CDR1 and CDR2: DFQATT and SNEGSKA (reference sequence). V was cut by 5 bases and J by 0 bases, with 11 bases left in between. CDR3 residues: CSAGMTGSGNTIYF. The CDR3 nucleotides read TGCAGTGCTGGAATGACGGGCTCTGGAAACACCATATATTTT.

This sequence joins TRBV30 and TRBJ2-7; 7 bases are a match to TRBD1. Germline V lookup: CDR1 GTSNPN, CDR2 SVGIG (reference sequence). The length of the CDR3 is 15 residues. With 0 bases clipped from V and 2 bases from J, the junction kept 7 bases outside the gene matches. CDR3 DNA: TGTGCCTGGAGTGTAAAGGGGGCCCCAGCCTACGAGCAGTACTTC. Translating it yields CAWSVKGAPAYEQYF. Complete variable domain (other parts from reference TRBV30 and TRBJ2-7): SQTIHQWPATLVQPVGSPLSLECTVEGTSNPNLYWYRQAAGRGLQLLFYSVGIGQISSEVPQNLSASRPQDRQFILSSKKLLLSDSGFYLCAWSVKGAPAYEQYFGPGTRLTVT.

The table lists this clonotype with a few counts. The chain recombines TRBV4-3 with TRBJ1-4; no reliable D call. The germline gives CDR1 LGHNA, CDR2 YSLEER. The CDR3 consists of 15 residues. Trimming stripped 1 base from V and 8 bases from J, with 14 bases between. CDR3 amino acids: CASSQGLGLGEKLFF. Written as DNA, the CDR3 is TGCGCCAGCAGCCAAGGTCTGGGGTTAGGGGAAAAACTGTTTTTT.

The chain employs TRBV7-2 and TRBJ2-7; D perhaps matches TRBD1 (5 bases). The V end was cut by 1 base, the J end by 2 bases, with 12 bases between. Germline CDR1 and CDR2: SGHTA and FQGNSA. The CDR3 is 15 residues long. The CDR3, as DNA: TGTGCCAGCAGCTTAGAAGGGGCCACTACCTACGAGCAGTACTTC. Protein sequence: CASSLEGATTYEQYF.

The V and J genes are TRBV5-1 and TRBJ2-3, with D possibly matching TRBD2 (6 bases). The CDR3 length is 15 residues. V was clipped by 0 bases and J by 3 bases, with 11 bases between them. Germline-derived CDR1 and CDR2 are SGHRS and YFSETQ. CDR3 sequence: CASSLERVRTDTQYF. The CDR3 bases are TGCGCCAGCAGCTTGGAGCGGGTTAGAACAGATACGCAGTATTTT.